Below are 7 T cell receptor beta chains sequenced from a single sample in a study of cytomegalovirus exposure and HLA in healthy donors. With 60 Vbeta and 13 Jbeta primers, the PCR was carried out. The table came from immunoSEQ multiplex PCR; TCRdb's copy has only in-frame clones and leaves some out. The table for this sample gives around 190,000 clones. Sequenced input: PBMCs. These receptors all stem from a young woman in good health and CMV-seropositive.

The rearrangement joins TRBV30 to TRBJ2-3; 10 nucleotides line up with TRBD1. The trim removed 5 bases at V and 2 bases at J, leaving 4 bases unmatched. The CDR3 totals 14 residues. Per germline, CDR1 GTSNPN and CDR2 SVGIG (reference sequence). The CDR3 reads CAWLRQGATDTQYF. The CDR3, as DNA: TGTGCCTGGCTAAGACAGGGGGCCACAGATACGCAGTATTTT.

The chain joins TRBV19 to TRBJ2-2; 11 bases align to TRBD1. There are 13 residues in the CDR3. Per the germline V gene, CDR1 is LNHDA and CDR2 is SQIVND (reference sequence). Trimming cost V 10 bases and J 7 bases; bases outside gene matches: 5. The CDR3 DNA reads TGTGCCACCCGGGACAGGGGGTTCGGGGAGCTGTTTTTT. Protein sequence: CATRDRGFGELFF. The variable domain in full, with the rest retrieved from reference TRBV19 and TRBJ2-2, is DGGITQSPKYLFRKEGQNVTLSCEQNLNHDAMYWYRQDPGQGLRLIYYSQIVNDFQKGDIAEGYSVSREKKESFPLTVTSAQKNPTAFYLCATRDRGFGELFFGEGSRLTVL.

The CDR3 region is CASSIAGDYGYTF. The DNA for the CDR3 is TGTGCCAGTAGTATCGCAGGGGACTATGGCTACACCTTC. The gene calls are TRBV19 and TRBJ1-2, with D possibly TRBD1 on 6 matching bases. Trimming stripped 3 bases from V and 3 bases from J, with 8 bases between. Germline V gene lookup returns CDR1 LNHDA and CDR2 SQIVND (reference sequence). The CDR3 is 13 amino acids.

This chain links TRBV11-2 with TRBJ1-3; a weak D match, TRBD1 (6 bases). This CDR3 spans 16 amino acids. Germline V lookup: CDR1 SGHAT, CDR2 FQNNGV. V was pared by 2 bases and J by 0 bases, with 11 bases between. CDR3 protein: CASSLKWDNSGNTIYF. CDR3 nucleotide sequence: TGTGCCAGCAGCTTAAAATGGGACAACTCTGGAAACACCATATATTTT.

V usage is TRBV27 and J usage is TRBJ1-1, with TRBD1 matching 7 bases. V gave up 5 bases and J gave up 6 bases; unmatched junction bases: 6. The germline CDR1 and CDR2 sequences are MNHEY and SMNVEV (reference sequence). The CDR3 has 13 residues. CDR3 region: CASSRTGNAEAFF. The CDR3, as DNA: TGTGCCAGCAGTCGGACAGGAAACGCTGAAGCTTTCTTT.

The chain employs TRBV5-1 and TRBJ1-6, with D uncertain. V was trimmed by 0 bases and J by 6 bases, leaving 13 bases between them. CDR1 is SGHRS and CDR2 is YFSETQ in the germline V gene. The CDR3 length is 16 residues. The DNA for the CDR3 is TGCGCCAGCAGCTTGGGGGCTCCGGTTGGTAATTCACCCCTCCACTTT. Protein: CASSLGAPVGNSPLHF.

The CDR3 DNA sequence: TGCGCCAGCAGCTTGAGGGGGCCGACAGAAGGTTTCTATGGCTACACCTTC. Encoded protein: CASSLRGPTEGFYGYTF. The chain is built from TRBV5-1 and TRBJ1-2, with 7 bases lining up with TRBD1. The V gene's germline CDR1 is SGHRS and CDR2 YFSETQ. This CDR3 spans 17 amino acids. With V trimmed by 1 base and J by 4 bases, 13 bases remained unmatched.